These T cell receptor beta chains were read from a single sample in a study of cytomegalovirus exposure and HLA in healthy donors. Measured with immunoSEQ multiplex PCR; TCRdb has only the in-frame clones, and not every one. The sample includes more than 250,000 clones, more than 80% of them seen just once. Sequencing was carried out using PBMCs. All receptors derive from a woman aged 18-29 years in good health and CMV-seronegative. Each CDR3 is given with its conserved first and last residue. Each record gives: D gene, J gene, V gene, clone size, CDR3 DNA, CDR3 protein. A D gene is named only where the DNA matches it firmly. Clone size is not always given. Where it is, it says once, few, many or a class for expanded clones.

NA TRBJ1-1 TRBV7-3 NA TGTGCCAGCAGCGTTCAGGCGAACACTGAAGCTTTCTTT CASSVQANTEAFF
TRBD1 TRBJ1-1 TRBV7-8 NA TGTGCCAGCAGTTTTGGACAGGGTTACACTGAAGCTTTCTTT CASSFGQGYTEAFF
NA TRBJ2-2 TRBV6-5 NA TGTGCCAGCAGCCCGGGGGGCGGTTTCACCGGGGAGCTGTTTTTT CASSPGGGFTGELFF
TRBD2 TRBJ2-5 TRBV18 NA TGTGCCAGCTCATCATACGGGAGGGCCCCCGTAGGGACCCAGTACTTC CASSSYGRAPVGTQYF
TRBD2 TRBJ2-7 TRBV7-6 NA TGTGCCAGCAGTCGTAGTGGGTTGGCGGGAGAATTGTACGAGCAGTACTTC CASSRSGLAGELYEQYF
TRBD1 TRBJ2-7 TRBV7-2 NA TGTGCCAGCAGCCAGCTTACAGGGGGCTACGAGCAGTACTTC CASSQLTGGYEQYF
TRBD1 TRBJ2-7 TRBV30 NA TGTGCCTGGTCGACAGGGAATTACGACGAGCAGTACTTC CAWSTGNYDEQYF
TRBD1 TRBJ2-5 TRBV28 once TGTGCCAGCACCTCCAATCAGGGGGCAGGGGAGACCCAGTACTTC CASTSNQGAGETQYF
NA TRBJ2-3 TRBV5-1 NA TGCGCCAGCAGCTTGGCCCCAACCGGAGGCACAGATACGCAGTATTTT CASSLAPTGGTDTQYF
TRBD2 TRBJ2-1 TRBV5-1 NA TGCGCCAGCAGCACCCTAGCGGGAGCCTACAATGAGCAGTTCTTC CASSTLAGAYNEQFF
TRBD2 TRBJ2-2 TRBV14 NA TGTGCCAGCAGCTCTAGACTAGCGGGGGCCGGGGAGCTGTTTTTT CASSSRLAGAGELFF
TRBD1 TRBJ1-2 TRBV5-4 NA TGTGCCAGCAGCCCTTCCGGGACAGGCGTTAACTATGGCTACACCTTC CASSPSGTGVNYGYTF
TRBD2 TRBJ2-1 TRBV19 NA TGTGCCAGTAGTCCCAGGACTAGCGGGCGGGGCAATGAGCAGTTCTTC CASSPRTSGRGNEQFF
NA TRBJ1-1 TRBV18 NA TGTGCCAGCTCACCACCGTTTGGGGGGGAAGGCACTGAAGCTTTCTTT CASSPPFGGEGTEAFF
TRBD2 TRBJ2-7 TRBV18 once TGTGCCAGCTCACGGGAGGGGAGCTCCTACGAGCAGTACTTC CASSREGSSYEQYF
NA TRBJ2-4 TRBV18 NA TGTGCCAGCTCACCAGGGGCCTTGGACAAAAACATTCAGTACTTC CASSPGALDKNIQYF
NA TRBJ2-2 TRBV7-6 NA TGTGCCAGCAGCTTGCAGCGGGACACCGGGGAGCTGTTTTTT CASSLQRDTGELFF
TRBD2 TRBJ2-1 TRBV11-3 once TGTGCCAGCAGCTCAGGGTTTGGGGGGGACAATGAGCAGTTCTTC CASSSGFGGDNEQFF
NA TRBJ2-3 TRBV15 NA TGTGCCACCAGCAGAGTATTCCGGGTCCTTTGCGGGCAGTATTTT CATSRVFRVLCGQYF
NA TRBJ2-7 TRBV4-2 NA TGTGCCAGCAGCCAAGTAGGTGGGAGAGGGACCTACGAGCAGTACTTC CASSQVGGRGTYEQYF
NA TRBJ1-2 TRBV9 NA TGTGCCAGCAGCGTAGGAGGTGGCCATACTAACTATGGCTACACCTTC CASSVGGGHTNYGYTF
TRBD1 TRBJ1-2 TRBV2 few TGTGCCACCCGACAGGGGGTAAGCTATGGCTACACCTTC CATRQGVSYGYTF
NA TRBJ1-1 TRBV28 few TGTGCCAGCAGCATCAGACTTCGCACTGAAGCTTTCTTT CASSIRLRTEAFF
NA TRBJ2-7 TRBV27 NA TGTGCCAGCAGAAGGGGCCCCTACGAGCAGTACTTC CASRRGPYEQYF